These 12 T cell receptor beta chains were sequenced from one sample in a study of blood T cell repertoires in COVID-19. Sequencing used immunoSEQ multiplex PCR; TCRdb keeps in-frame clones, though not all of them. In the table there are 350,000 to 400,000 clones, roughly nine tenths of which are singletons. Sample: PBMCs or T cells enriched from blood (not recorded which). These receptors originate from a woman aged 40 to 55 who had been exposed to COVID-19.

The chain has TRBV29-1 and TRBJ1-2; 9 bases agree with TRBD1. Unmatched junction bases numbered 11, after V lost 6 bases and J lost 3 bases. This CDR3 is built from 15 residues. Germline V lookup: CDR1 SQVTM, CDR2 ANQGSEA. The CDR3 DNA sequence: TGCAGCGTCGGTCCCGGGACAGGGACTGACTATGGCTACACCTTC. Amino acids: CSVGPGTGTDYGYTF.

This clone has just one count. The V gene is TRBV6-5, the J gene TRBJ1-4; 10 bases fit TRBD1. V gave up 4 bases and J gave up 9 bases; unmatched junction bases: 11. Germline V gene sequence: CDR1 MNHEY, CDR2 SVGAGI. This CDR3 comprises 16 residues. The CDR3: CASSFSRDRGEKKLFF. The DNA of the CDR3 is TGTGCCAGCAGTTTCTCCCGGGACAGGGGCGAAAAAAAACTGTTTTTT.

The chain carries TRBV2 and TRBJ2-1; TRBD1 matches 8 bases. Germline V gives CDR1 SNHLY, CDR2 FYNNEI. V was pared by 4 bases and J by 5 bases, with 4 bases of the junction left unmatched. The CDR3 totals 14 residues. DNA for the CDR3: TGTGCCAGCAGTGGACAGGGGTACGACAATGAGCAGTTCTTC. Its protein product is CASSGQGYDNEQFF.

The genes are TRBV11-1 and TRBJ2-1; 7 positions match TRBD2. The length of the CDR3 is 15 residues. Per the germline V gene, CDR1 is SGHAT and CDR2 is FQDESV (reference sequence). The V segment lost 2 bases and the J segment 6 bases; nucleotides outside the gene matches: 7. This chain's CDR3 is CASSLRKPGGNEQFF. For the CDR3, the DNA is TGTGCCAGCAGCTTACGGAAGCCGGGGGGCAATGAGCAGTTCTTC.

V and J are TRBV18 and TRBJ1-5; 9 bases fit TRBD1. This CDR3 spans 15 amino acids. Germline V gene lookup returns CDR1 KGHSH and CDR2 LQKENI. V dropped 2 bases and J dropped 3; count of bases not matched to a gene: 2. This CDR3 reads CASSPRTGDNQPQHF. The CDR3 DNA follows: TGTGCCAGCTCACCAAGGACAGGGGACAATCAGCCCCAGCATTTT. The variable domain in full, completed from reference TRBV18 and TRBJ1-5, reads NAGVMQNPRHLVRRRGQEARLRCSPMKGHSHVYWYRQLPEEGLKFMVYLQKENIIDESGMPKERFSAEFPKEGPSILRIQQVVRGDSAAYFCASSPRTGDNQPQHFGDGTRLSIL.

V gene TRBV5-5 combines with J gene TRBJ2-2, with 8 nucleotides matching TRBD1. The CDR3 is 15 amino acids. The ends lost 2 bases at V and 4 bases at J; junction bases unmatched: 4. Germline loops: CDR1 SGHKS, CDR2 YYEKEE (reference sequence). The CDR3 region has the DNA TGTGCCAGCAGCTTCTCAGGGGGCATCACCGGGGAGCTGTTTTTT. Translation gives CASSFSGGITGELFF.

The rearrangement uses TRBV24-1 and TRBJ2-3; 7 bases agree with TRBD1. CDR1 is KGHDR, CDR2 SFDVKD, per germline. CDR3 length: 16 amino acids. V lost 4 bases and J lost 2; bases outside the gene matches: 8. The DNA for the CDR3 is TGTGCCACCAGTGACCAGACAGGGAAATTCACAGATACGCAGTATTTT. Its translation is CATSDQTGKFTDTQYF.

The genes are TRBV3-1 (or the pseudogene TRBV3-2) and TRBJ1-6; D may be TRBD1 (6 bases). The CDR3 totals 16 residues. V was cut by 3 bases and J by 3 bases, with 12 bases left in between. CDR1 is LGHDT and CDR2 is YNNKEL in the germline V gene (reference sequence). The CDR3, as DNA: TGTGCCAGCAGCCAGACCGGGACAAACTATAATTCACCCCTCCACTTT. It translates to CASSQTGTNYNSPLHF.

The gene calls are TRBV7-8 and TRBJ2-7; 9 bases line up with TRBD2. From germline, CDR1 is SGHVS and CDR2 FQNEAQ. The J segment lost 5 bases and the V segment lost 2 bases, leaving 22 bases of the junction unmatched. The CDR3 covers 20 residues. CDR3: CASSLPLGLAGSTALNEQYF. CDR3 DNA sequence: TGTGCCAGCAGCTTACCCCTCGGGCTAGCGGGATCGACGGCTTTAAACGAGCAGTACTTC.

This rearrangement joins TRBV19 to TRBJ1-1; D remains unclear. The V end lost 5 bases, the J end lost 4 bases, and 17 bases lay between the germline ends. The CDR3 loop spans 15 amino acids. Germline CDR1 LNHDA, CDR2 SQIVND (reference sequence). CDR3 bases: TGTGCCAGTAGTCCGAAGGGAGGGATCGGCACTGAAGCTTTCTTT. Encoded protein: CASSPKGGIGTEAFF.

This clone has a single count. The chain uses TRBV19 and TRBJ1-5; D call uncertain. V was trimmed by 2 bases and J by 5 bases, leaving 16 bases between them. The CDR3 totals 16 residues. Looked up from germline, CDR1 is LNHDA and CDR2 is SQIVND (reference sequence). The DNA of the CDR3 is TGTGCCAGTAGTATACAGCGACCCACGGGAGATCAGCCCCAGCATTTT. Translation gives CASSIQRPTGDQPQHF.

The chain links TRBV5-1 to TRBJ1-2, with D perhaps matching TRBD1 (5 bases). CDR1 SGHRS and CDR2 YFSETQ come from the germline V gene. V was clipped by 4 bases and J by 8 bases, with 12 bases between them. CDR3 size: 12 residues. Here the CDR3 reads CASSLQGFGYTF. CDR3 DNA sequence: TGCGCCAGCAGCCTGCAGGGATTCGGCTACACCTTC. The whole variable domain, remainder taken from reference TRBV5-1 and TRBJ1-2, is KAGVTQTPRYLIKTRGQQVTLSCSPISGHRSVSWYQQTPGQGLQFLFEYFSETQRNKGNFPGRFSGRQFSNSRSEMNVSTLELGDSALYLCASSLQGFGYTFGSGTRLTVV.